This T cell receptor beta chain was found in a study of T cell changes during pregnancy in multiple sclerosis. The CDR3 sequence is 14 residues long. With 2 bases removed from V and 5 bases from J, the gap between germline ends came to 10 bases. CDR1 is MNHEY and CDR2 is SVGAGI in the germline V gene. Method: immunoSEQ multiplex PCR; TCRdb's copy keeps in-frame clones and lacks some. The data hold approximately 65,000 clones, with under 95% observed a single time. The material was peripheral blood, obtained in the third trimester of pregnancy. The chain employs TRBV6-5 and TRBJ1-3, with a weak D call TRBD1 (5 bases). This sequence originates from a female donor in good health, enrolled as a control in a pregnancy study. CDR3 sequence (DNA): TGTGCCAGCAGTTACGGGCAGGGCAGAAACACCATATATTTT. Protein product: CASSYGQGRNTIYF.